This T cell receptor beta chain stems from a study of T cell repertoires in aging, cancer and after chemotherapy. A mixed TRB-A/B primer pool amplified rearranged TRB by multiplex touch-down PCR. In TCRdb, the multiplex PCR reads were re-called with MiXCR into one record per CDR3 protein. Of some 9,500 distinct CDR3 sequences listed, roughly a quarter are singletons. The trim removed 10 bases at V and 3 bases at J, leaving 6 bases unmatched. This CDR3 is 14 amino acids long. Germline V CDR1 and CDR2: MDHEN, SYDVKM. TCR beta rearrangements were amplified from peripheral blood genomic DNA. The chain carries TRBV28 and TRBJ2-2; 9 nucleotides line up with TRBD2. Sequencing was done on a sample of blood. The source of this sequence is a human donor in good health. For the CDR3, the DNA is TGTGCCATTAAAGCGGGAGGTGACACCGGGGAGCTGTTTTTT. Translation gives CAIKAGGDTGELFF.